The 13 T cell receptor beta chains below all came from one sample that was sequenced in a study of technical replicates of blood from a handful of donors. Method: immunoSEQ multiplex PCR; TCRdb's copy keeps in-frame clones and lacks some. The sample records 66,000 or so clones, approximately 90% being singletons. The sample consisted of PBMCs. The receptors shown here come from a human donor in good health. Some clones in this sample may be carry-over from other donors' samples.

The chain combines TRBV15 with TRBJ1-4; a weak D match, TRBD1 (6 bases). This CDR3 is 16 amino acids long. Trimming took off 5 bases at V and 8 bases at J, with 21 bases between the two ends. Germline values: CDR1 LNHNV, CDR2 YYDKDF (reference sequence). DNA of the CDR3: TGTGCCACCAGCGGGGGAACAGGGCAGAGGGAGGAAAAACTGTTTTTT. Protein: CATSGGTGQREEKLFF. Based on the CDR3 plus reference TRBV15 and TRBJ1-4, the full variable domain is DAMVIQNPRYQVTQFGKPVTLSCSQTLNHNVMYWYQQKSSQAPKLLFHYYDKDFNNEADTPDNFQSRRPNTSFCFLDIRSPGLGDTAMYLCATSGGTGQREEKLFFGSGTQLSVL.

V is TRBV2 and J is TRBJ1-3; D is possibly TRBD1 (5 bases). This CDR3 contains 16 residues. CDR1 and CDR2 (germline): SNHLY, FYNNEI. V shed 0 bases and J shed 0 bases, with 9 bases lying between them. The CDR3 region has the DNA TGTGCCAGCAGTGAAGCAGACAGAAGCTCTGGAAACACCATATATTTT. Its translation: CASSEADRSSGNTIYF.

The chain employs TRBV6-6 and TRBJ1-3; D is perhaps TRBD1 (5 bases). From germline, CDR1 is MNHNY and CDR2 SVGAGI (reference sequence). The V and J ends lost 8 bases and 4 bases respectively, with 18 bases between them. The CDR3 is 15 residues long. In nucleotides, the CDR3 is TGTGCCAGCGCCGGTAAAGGGGCGGGAGGAAACACCATATATTTT. It codes for CASAGKGAGGNTIYF.

The chain combines TRBV9 with TRBJ2-1; 7 bases are shared with TRBD2. Germline CDR1 SGDLS, CDR2 YYNGEE. V lost 3 bases and J lost 5; bases outside the gene matches: 8. The CDR3 spans 15 residues. CDR3 coding DNA: TGTGCCAGCAGCGCAGCAACTAGCGTGCACAATGAGCAGTTCTTC. This codes for CASSAATSVHNEQFF.

The rearrangement links TRBV6-6 to TRBJ1-1; D not certain. Trimming cost V 3 bases and J 0 bases, with 8 bases left between them. The CDR3 has 14 residues. CDR1 is MNHNY and CDR2 is SVGAGI in the germline V gene (reference sequence). As DNA, the CDR3 is TGTGCCAGCAGTTATCCGGAGATGAACACTGAAGCTTTCTTT. Amino acids: CASSYPEMNTEAFF.

The chain employs TRBV7-6 and TRBJ2-1; TRBD2 agrees at 9 bases. Germline loops: CDR1 SGHVS, CDR2 FNYEAQ. V was pared by 1 base and J by 7 bases, with 8 bases of the junction left unmatched. The CDR3 has 16 amino acids. The CDR3 nucleotides read TGTGCCAGCAGCTTAGGGTCTAGCGGGATAGGAAATGAGCAGTTCTTC. Translated, it gives CASSLGSSGIGNEQFF.

The chain recombines TRBV4-2 with TRBJ2-2, with D maybe TRBD2 (6 bases). The CDR3 has 16 residues. Trimming shortened V by 0 bases and J by 6 bases, and 14 bases separated the two germline ends. CDR1 is LGHNA, CDR2 YNFKEQ, per germline. The CDR3 here is CASSQDDRGSAGELFF. Written as DNA, the CDR3 is TGTGCCAGCAGCCAAGATGACCGGGGGAGCGCCGGGGAGCTGTTTTTT.

This clone appeared a few times. The chain uses TRBV19 and TRBJ1-5, with a tentative D call TRBD1 (6 bases). This CDR3 comprises 14 residues. The germline V gene has CDR1 LNHDA and CDR2 SQIVND (reference sequence). The V and J ends lost 7 bases and 3 bases respectively, with 13 bases between them. CDR3 bases: TGTGCCAGTACCCAGGGGCAGTTCAATCAGCCCCAGCATTTT. Protein sequence: CASTQGQFNQPQHF.

The chain employs TRBV14 and TRBJ1-2, with D unclear. Trimming shortened V by 1 base and J by 8 bases, and 11 bases separated the two germline ends. This CDR3 comprises 13 residues. CDR1 and CDR2 from the germline V gene are SGHDN and FVKESK. The CDR3 loop is CASSQGGRGGYTF. The DNA for the CDR3 is TGTGCCAGCAGCCAAGGAGGGCGAGGAGGCTACACCTTC. The entire variable domain, with the rest obtained from reference TRBV14 and TRBJ1-2, is as follows: EAGVTQFPSHSVIEKGQTVTLRCDPISGHDNLYWYRRVMGKEIKFLLHFVKESKQDESGMPNNRFLAERTGGTYSTLKVQPAELEDSGVYFCASSQGGRGGYTFGSGTRLTVV.

J is TRBJ1-2 and V is TRBV28; 10 bases match TRBD1. Germline-derived CDR1 and CDR2 are MDHEN and SYDVKM. V shed 7 bases and J 7 bases; nucleotides not matched to a gene: 9. The CDR3 spans 14 residues. CDR3 protein: CASTSGQGFAGYTF. The CDR3, as DNA: TGTGCCAGCACCTCGGGACAGGGGTTTGCTGGCTACACCTTC.

The gene calls are TRBV7-9 and TRBJ2-1; TRBD2 matches 7 bases. Unmatched junction bases numbered 7, after V lost 0 bases and J lost 5 bases. There are 16 residues in the CDR3. Germline V gene sequence: CDR1 SEHNR, CDR2 FQNEAQ (reference sequence). CDR3 sequence reads: CASSLAETSRHNEQFF. DNA for the CDR3: TGTGCCAGCAGCTTAGCGGAGACTAGCCGACACAATGAGCAGTTCTTC.

This chain connects TRBV10-1 to TRBJ2-7, with 7 positions matching TRBD2. Trimming took 7 bases from V and 0 from J; bases not matched to a gene: 9. The CDR3 is 15 amino acids. Germline V gives CDR1 WNHNN, CDR2 SYGVQD (reference sequence). CDR3 sequence reads: CASTKRLASSYEQYF. DNA for the CDR3: TGCGCCAGCACCAAACGACTAGCAAGCTCCTACGAGCAGTACTTC.

The chain uses TRBV29-1 and TRBJ1-2, with 7 bases identical to TRBD1. V dropped 7 bases and J dropped 4; count of bases not matched to a gene: 9. This CDR3 has 13 residues. CDR1 is SQVTM and CDR2 is ANQGSEA in the germline V gene. The CDR3 DNA follows: TGCAGCGCTCCTACAGGGGAAAGCTATGGCTACACCTTC. Its protein product is CSAPTGESYGYTF.